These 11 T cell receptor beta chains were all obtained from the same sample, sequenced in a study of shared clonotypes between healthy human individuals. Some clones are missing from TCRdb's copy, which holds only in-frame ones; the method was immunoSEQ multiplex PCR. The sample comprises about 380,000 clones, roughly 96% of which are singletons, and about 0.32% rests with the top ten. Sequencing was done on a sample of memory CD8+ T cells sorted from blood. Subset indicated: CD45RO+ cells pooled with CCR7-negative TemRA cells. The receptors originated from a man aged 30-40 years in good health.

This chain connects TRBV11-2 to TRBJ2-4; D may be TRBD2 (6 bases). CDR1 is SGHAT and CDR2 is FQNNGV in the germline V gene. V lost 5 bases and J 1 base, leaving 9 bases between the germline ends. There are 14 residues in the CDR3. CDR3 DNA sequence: TGTGCCAGCAGCCTGCGGGATGCCAAAAACATTCAGTACTTC. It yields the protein CASSLRDAKNIQYF.

CDR3 bases: TGCAGCGTTGCGGGTCTAACTACTAGCGGGAGGCTGAATGAGCAGTTCTTC. It encodes CSVAGLTTSGRLNEQFF. The chain couples TRBV29-1 to TRBJ2-1, with 12 nucleotides matching TRBD2. V was pared by 4 bases and J by 7 bases, with 14 bases of the junction left unmatched. CDR1 is SQVTM and CDR2 is ANQGSEA in the germline V gene. The length of the CDR3 is 17 residues.

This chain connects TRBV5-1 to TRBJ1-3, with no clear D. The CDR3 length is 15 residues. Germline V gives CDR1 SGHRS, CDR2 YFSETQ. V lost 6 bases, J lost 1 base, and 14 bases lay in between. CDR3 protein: CASMKDGFSGNTIYF. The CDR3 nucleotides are TGCGCCAGCATGAAGGACGGCTTTTCTGGAAACACCATATATTTT.

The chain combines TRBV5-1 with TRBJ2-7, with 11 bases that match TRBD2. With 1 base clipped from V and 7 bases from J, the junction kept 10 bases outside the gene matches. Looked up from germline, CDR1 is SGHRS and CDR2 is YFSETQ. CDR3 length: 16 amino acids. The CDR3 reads CASSLSLAGVVREQYF. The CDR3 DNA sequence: TGCGCCAGCAGCTTGTCACTAGCGGGAGTGGTGAGGGAGCAGTACTTC.

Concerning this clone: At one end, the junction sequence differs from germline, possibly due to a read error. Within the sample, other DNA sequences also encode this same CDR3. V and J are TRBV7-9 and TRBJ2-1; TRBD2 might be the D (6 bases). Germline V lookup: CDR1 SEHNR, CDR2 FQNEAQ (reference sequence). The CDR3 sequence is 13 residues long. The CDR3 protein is CASSHRENDEQFF. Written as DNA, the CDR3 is TGCGCCAGCAGCCATCGGGAGAACGATGAGCAGTTCTTC.

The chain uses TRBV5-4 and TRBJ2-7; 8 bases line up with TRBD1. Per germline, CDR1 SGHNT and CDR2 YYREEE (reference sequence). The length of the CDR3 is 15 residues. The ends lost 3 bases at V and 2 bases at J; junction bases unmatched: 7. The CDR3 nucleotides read TGTGCCAGCAGCTCCGACCGACAGGGGCCCTACGAGCAGTACTTC. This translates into CASSSDRQGPYEQYF.

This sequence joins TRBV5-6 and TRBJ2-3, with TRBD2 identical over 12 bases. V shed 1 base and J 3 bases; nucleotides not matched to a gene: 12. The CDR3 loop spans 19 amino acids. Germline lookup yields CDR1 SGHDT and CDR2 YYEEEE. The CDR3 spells CASSLQLAGGGSHTDTQYF. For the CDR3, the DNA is TGTGCCAGCAGCTTGCAACTAGCGGGAGGAGGTAGTCATACAGATACGCAGTATTTT.

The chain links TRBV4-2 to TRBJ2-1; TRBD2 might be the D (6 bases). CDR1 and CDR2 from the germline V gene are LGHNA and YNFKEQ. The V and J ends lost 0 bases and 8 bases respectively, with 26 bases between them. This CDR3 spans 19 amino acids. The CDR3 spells CASSQDFGGVSIFVDEQFF. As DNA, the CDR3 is TGTGCCAGCAGCCAAGATTTCGGGGGAGTAAGTATTTTCGTCGATGAGCAGTTCTTC.

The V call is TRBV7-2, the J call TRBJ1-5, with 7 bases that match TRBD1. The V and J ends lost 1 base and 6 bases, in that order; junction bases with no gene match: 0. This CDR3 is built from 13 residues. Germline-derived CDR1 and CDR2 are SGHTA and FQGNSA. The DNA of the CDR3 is TGTGCCAGCAGCTTAGGGACAGGTCAGCCCCAGCATTTT. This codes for CASSLGTGQPQHF. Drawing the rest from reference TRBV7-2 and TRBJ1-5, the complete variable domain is GAGVSQSPSNKVTEKGKDVELRCDPISGHTALYWYRQSLGQGLEFLIYFQGNSAPDKSGLPSDRFSAERTGGSVSTLTIQRTQQEDSAVYLCASSLGTGQPQHFGDGTRLSIL.

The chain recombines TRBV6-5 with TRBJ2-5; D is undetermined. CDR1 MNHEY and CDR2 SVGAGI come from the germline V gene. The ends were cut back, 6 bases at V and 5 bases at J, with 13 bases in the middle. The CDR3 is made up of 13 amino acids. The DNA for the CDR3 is TGTGCCAGCAGAAGAGTTGCTGGGGAGACCCAGTACTTC. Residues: CASRRVAGETQYF.

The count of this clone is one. The DNA for the CDR3 is TGTGCCAGCAGTCGACTAGCGGGGCCCTCCTACGAGCAGTACTTC. Amino acids: CASSRLAGPSYEQYF. V usage is TRBV6-1 and J usage is TRBJ2-7; 11 bases are a match to TRBD2. Germline CDR1 and CDR2: MNHNS and SASEGT. V lost 5 bases and J lost 0; bases outside the gene matches: 3. The CDR3 is 15 amino acids.